These T cell receptor beta chains were read from a single sample in a study of shared clonotypes between healthy human individuals. Method: immunoSEQ multiplex PCR; TCRdb's copy keeps in-frame clones and lacks some. Altogether about 2.3 million clones are present, 85% to 95% being singletons, with the ten largest covering 0.3% to 0.45%. The sample comprised naive CD4+ T cells from PBMCs. The receptors here all came from a man aged 18 to 29 in good health. Some clones in this sample may be carry-over from other donors' samples. Both conserved end residues are part of each CDR3. The D gene is left open where the match is weak. Clone size is given for some rows only: seen once, a few or many times, or a class if the clone is expanded.

-	TRBV6-5	-	TRBJ2-4	CASRPDAKNIQYF	TGTGCCAGCAGGCCGGACGCTAAAAACATTCAGTACTTC
TRBD2	TRBV7-9	-	TRBJ2-3	CASSLAGLAGGDTQYF	TGTGCCAGCAGCTTAGCCGGGCTAGCGGGAGGAGATACGCAGTATTTT
-	TRBV2	-	TRBJ1-1	CATSGGNTEAFF	TGTGCCACGAGCGGGGGGAACACTGAAGCTTTCTTT
-	TRBV7-2	once	TRBJ1-1	CASSSQGGVTEAFF	TGTGCCAGCAGTTCACAGGGTGGGGTTACTGAAGCTTTCTTT
-	TRBV28	-	TRBJ1-1	CASSSGQPGRTEAFF	TGTGCCAGCAGTTCCGGCCAACCAGGACGGACTGAAGCTTTCTTT
-	TRBV28	-	TRBJ1-2	CASLERTRYGYTF	TGTGCCAGCCTAGAGAGGACGCGCTATGGCTACACCTTC
-	TRBV29-1	-	TRBJ1-2	CSVEVGYTF	TGCAGCGTTGAGGTTGGCTACACCTTC
TRBD1	TRBV5-1	-	TRBJ2-2	CASSLDLPGGVDGELFF	TGCGCCAGCAGCTTGGATCTTCCAGGGGGCGTCGACGGGGAGCTGTTTTTT
-	TRBV6-6	-	TRBJ2-7	CASSYSLGQAYYEQYF	TGTGCCAGCAGTTACTCCCTGGGGCAGGCTTACTACGAGCAGTACTTC
-	TRBV29-1	-	TRBJ2-3	CSASDRTRMDTQYF	TGCAGCGCCTCTGACAGGACCCGTATGGATACGCAGTATTTT
-	TRBV11-3	-	TRBJ2-2	CASSFAGTHTGELFF	TGTGCCAGCAGCTTTGCGGGGACTCATACCGGGGAGCTGTTTTTT
TRBD2	TRBV5-1	-	TRBJ2-1	CASSPRTSGVLNEQFF	TGCGCCAGCAGCCCGCGGACTAGCGGAGTCCTCAATGAGCAGTTCTTC
-	TRBV6-6	few	TRBJ1-5	CASRSTAGEHF	TGTGCCAGCAGATCTACTGCGGGGGAGCATTTT
-	TRBV28	-	TRBJ2-1	CASSLTLWQTERTMSHEFF	TGTGCCAGCAGTTTAACGTTGTGGCAGACCGAGCGCACAATGAGCCACGAGTTCTTC
TRBD1	TRBV30	-	TRBJ2-7	CAWSATGRGREYEQYF	TGTGCCTGGAGCGCCACCGGCAGGGGGCGCGAATACGAGCAGTACTTC
-	TRBV4-2	once	TRBJ1-5	CASSQEGRRQLGQPQHF	TGTGCCAGCAGCCAAGAAGGGAGGAGACAGTTGGGTCAGCCCCAGCATTTT
TRBD2	TRBV28	-	TRBJ2-1	CASIGGTSGHNEQFF	TGTGCCAGCATCGGAGGGACTAGCGGGCACAATGAGCAGTTCTTC
-	TRBV5-1	-	TRBJ1-5	CASSLAGISNQPQHF	TGCGCCAGCAGCTTGGCCGGAATTAGCAATCAGCCCCAGCATTTT
-	TRBV19	-	TRBJ2-1	CASSIRANHYNEQFF	TGTGCCAGTAGTATAAGAGCAAATCACTACAATGAGCAGTTCTTC
-	TRBV9	-	TRBJ1-1	CASTYSGQTNTEAFF	TGTGCCAGCACCTATTCCGGACAGACTAACACTGAAGCTTTCTTT
-	TRBV6-6	-	TRBJ1-1	CASSYSVTGNTEAFF	TGTGCCAGCAGTTACTCGGTTACTGGGAACACTGAAGCTTTCTTT
-	TRBV9	once	TRBJ2-3	CASSVDSPDTQYF	TGTGCCAGCAGCGTAGACTCCCCAGATACGCAGTATTTT
-	TRBV28	-	TRBJ1-1	CASSLTPGVHTEAFF	TGTGCCAGCAGTCTTACCCCAGGCGTGCACACTGAAGCTTTCTTT
-	TRBV28	once	TRBJ1-1	CASSLHGGNTEAFF	TGTGCCAGCAGTTTACATGGGGGGAACACTGAAGCTTTCTTT
-	TRBV29-1	-	TRBJ1-2	CSAGGVLTHGYTF	TGCAGCGCCGGTGGGGTACTCACTCATGGCTACACCTTC
TRBD1	TRBV6-1	-	TRBJ1-2	CASILQGAVGYGYTF	TGTGCCAGCATACTGCAGGGGGCGGTCGGCTATGGCTACACCTTC
-	TRBV9	-	TRBJ2-2	CASSVGGRNTGELFF	TGTGCCAGCAGCGTAGGCGGGCGCAACACCGGGGAGCTGTTTTTT
TRBD2	TRBV7-9	-	TRBJ2-3	CASSTGLAGVRDTQYF	TGTGCCAGCAGCACGGGACTAGCGGGAGTTCGGGATACGCAGTATTTT
TRBD1	TRBV28	-	TRBJ1-5	CASSPPGGSQPQHF	TGTGCCAGCAGCCCTCCAGGGGGCTCTCAGCCCCAGCATTTT
TRBD2	TRBV30	-	TRBJ2-7	CAWSYGTSGSSEQYF	TGTGCCTGGAGCTACGGGACTAGCGGGAGTAGCGAGCAGTACTTC
-	TRBV7-8	-	TRBJ2-5	CASSPSRGQETQYF	TGTGCCAGCAGCCCCAGCCGGGGCCAAGAGACCCAGTACTTC
TRBD2	TRBV25-1	-	TRBJ2-7	CASSAKAGGSYEQYF	TGTGCCAGCAGTGCCAAAGCGGGAGGAAGTTACGAGCAGTACTTC
TRBD2	TRBV29-1	-	TRBJ2-7	CSVVSSGSGQYF	TGCAGCGTTGTCAGTAGCGGGAGCGGGCAGTACTTC
TRBD1	TRBV27	-	TRBJ2-7	CASSRTGGSYEQYF	TGTGCCAGCAGTAGGACAGGGGGCTCCTACGAGCAGTACTTC
-	TRBV12-5	-	TRBJ1-2	CASGNGTGYGYTF	TGTGCTAGTGGGAACGGGACCGGCTATGGCTACACCTTC
-	TRBV5-1	-	TRBJ2-1	CASSLDPGNEQFF	TGCGCCAGCAGCTTGGACCCGGGGAATGAGCAGTTCTTC
-	TRBV11-2	-	TRBJ2-3	CASSAHSWGGNTDTQYF	TGTGCCAGCAGCGCGCACTCCTGGGGGGGCAATACAGATACGCAGTATTTT
-	TRBV14	-	TRBJ2-6	CASSPSSGANVLTF	TGTGCCAGCAGCCCCAGCTCTGGGGCCAACGTCCTGACTTTC
-	TRBV27	few	TRBJ1-5	CASSLNPNQPQHF	TGTGCCAGCAGTTTAAACCCGAATCAGCCCCAGCATTTT
-	TRBV15	once	TRBJ2-7	CATSVAVGSYEQYF	TGTGCCACCAGTGTTGCGGTGGGCTCCTACGAGCAGTACTTC
-	TRBV9	-	TRBJ1-2	CASSGRRGYGYTF	TGTGCCAGCAGCGGCCGCAGGGGCTATGGCTACACCTTC
-	TRBV7-2	-	TRBJ2-7	CASSAPGRGDFKQYF	TGTGCCAGCAGCGCACCGGGGCGCGGTGATTTTAAGCAGTACTTC
-	TRBV5-1	-	TRBJ1-1	CASSLNRGVSGRNTEAFF	TGCGCCAGCAGCTTAAATAGGGGAGTCAGCGGTCGGAACACTGAAGCTTTCTTT
TRBD2	TRBV5-5	-	TRBJ2-7	CASSRSGRGTYEQYF	TGTGCCAGCAGCCGTAGCGGGAGGGGGACCTACGAGCAGTACTTC
-	TRBV5-1	-	TRBJ2-3	CASSSNTDTQYF	TGCGCCAGCAGCTCGAACACAGATACGCAGTATTTT
TRBD2	TRBV5-1	once	TRBJ2-3	CASSLATSGSRDTQYF	TGCGCCAGCAGCTTGGCAACTAGCGGGAGTCGAGATACGCAGTATTTT
-	TRBV18	-	TRBJ2-7	CASSPLSLFEQYF	TGTGCCAGCTCACCCCTCTCCCTTTTCGAGCAGTACTTC
-	TRBV14	few	TRBJ1-4	CASSHRAQKLFF	TGTGCCAGCAGCCACCGGGCTCAAAAACTGTTTTTT
-	TRBV30	-	TRBJ1-3	CAWSVTTGNTIYF	TGTGCCTGGAGTGTCACTACTGGAAACACCATATATTTT
-	TRBV5-6	-	TRBJ2-3	CASSLDTWRTDTQYF	TGTGCCAGCAGCTTGGACACCTGGCGCACAGATACGCAGTATTTT
-	TRBV29-1	few	TRBJ1-1	CSVQRPNTEAFF	TGCAGCGTCCAGAGACCGAACACTGAAGCTTTCTTT